This T cell receptor beta chain was captured by sequencing in a study of shared clonotypes between healthy human individuals. Overall study results and limits: Across subsets, estimated richness was generally greater for naive than for memory populations.

The germline gives CDR1 SGHDT, CDR2 YYEEEE. After removal of 3 bases from V and 13 bases from J, the junction contained 5 bases not matched to a gene. The CDR3 extends over 12 amino acids. Of note for this clone: Its antigen is undetermined.

Methods used by the authors: Junction-only immunoSEQ sequences carried no quality scores, so filtering differed. This table comes from immunoSEQ multiplex PCR, and its TCRdb copy is limited to in-frame clones, with some not included. From that table come the V and J calls and clone size; the DNA was used to work out D and trimming. Here the sample spans some 1.1 million clones, approximately 77% being singletons. What was sequenced was memory CD4+ T cells from PBMCs. Subset described: CD45RA-negative fraction. The chain employs TRBV5-6 and TRBJ2-3; TRBD2 matches at 10 bases. This clonotype originated in a man in his late teens or twenties in good health. Some clones in this sample may be carry-over from other donors' samples. The CDR3 protein is CASSSSGTSEYF. The CDR3 DNA sequence: TGTGCCAGCAGCTCCAGCGGGACTAGCGAGTATTTT.